This T cell receptor beta chain was recovered during a study of shared clonotypes between healthy human individuals (dated by TCRdb to 2019 to 2021). Background for the entire study: The cohort included three men and a couple of women between 18 and 49 years of age. Per donor, three plates each were used for CD4 naive and CD4 memory, two for CD8 naive, and one for CD8 memory. Blood TCR repertoires of four to six healthy adults were deeply sequenced to estimate repertoire size and the extent of clonotype sharing between individuals. Libraries were prepared and TCR repertoires were sequenced by different laboratories using diverse techniques, in order to increase sequencing depth and limit assay-specific biases. Between about 0.94 and 8.9 billion PBMCs per donor were obtained by leukapheresis. The paper as a whole reports these results and caveats: Only blood was sampled, and tissue TCR repertoires likely differ from those in blood. Clonotypes shared by all four sorted-subset donors showed higher generation probabilities than non-shared clonotypes. Rarefaction of sorted-subset datasets indicated incomplete sequencing despite the large sequencing depth. Naive subsets generally had larger estimated clonotype richness than memory subsets. Pairwise subsampling indicated that sequencing depth was expected to affect the degree of clonotype sharing among donors. Because the study included only a small number of donors, the genetic and exposure-history diversity represented was limited. Sharing across a few donors was observed for approximately 4.6% of naive CD4, over 3% of naive CD8, 2% to 2.5% of memory CD4, and about 0.39% of memory CD8 clonotypes.

CD8 naive samples were obtained by positive selection for CCR7 among CD45RO-negative cells, yielding a CD45RA+CCR7+ population from which TemRA cells were excluded. Healthy HIV-negative adults with no recently reported acute infections or vaccinations were included as donors. Only Caucasian adults living in Nashville, Tennessee, USA were represented among the donors. After blood collection by leukapheresis, PBMCs were isolated using Ficoll-Histopaque density gradient centrifugation and then cryopreserved in the vapor phase of liquid nitrogen. Analytical flow cytometry was used to check the purity and quantity of every magnetically sorted T cell population. Genomic DNA was isolated from each sorted fraction and quantified by UV absorbance on a Nanodrop 2000c. Concerning this clone itself: Its antigen is still unknown. Base quality data are lacking; no much larger clone is found one base away. This sample also contains other DNA sequences that code for the same CDR3.

V and J are trimmed by 4 bases and 3 bases, and the gene matches miss 4 bases of the junction. CDR1 and CDR2, per the germline V gene, are SGDLS and YYNGEE. Spanning cysteine to phenylalanine, the CDR3 consists of 13 amino acids. The CDR3 DNA has 39 bases and is translated from base 1. TCR CDR3 regions were amplified from genomic DNA by multiplex PCR using the deep immunoSEQ assay. Extracted genomic DNA from each cell subset was distributed evenly across all wells of several immunoSEQ 96-well plates, and each plate was treated as a replicate. For sorted subsets, each replicate PCR was loaded with 200 to 250 ng genomic DNA, equivalent to 30,000 or so T cell genomes. Purified libraries were measured with a Qubit 3.0 fluorometer, size-checked on a Bioanalyzer 2100, and measured again with the KAPA Library Quantification kit. Each immunoSEQ 96-well plate was sequenced on its own single-read 150-cycle Illumina NextSeq 550 flow cell. The paper's processing steps were these. The immunoSEQ output contained only junctional sequences without quality scores, so filtering could not match that applied to full-length reads. To assign V/J genes and CDR3, sequences were annotated using PyIR, a Python wrapper for IgBLAST v1.9, with IMGT germline references. Reads were filtered out if the reads had weak V/J assignments (E-value above 1e-6), no CDR3, stop codons, out-of-frame junctions, or ambiguous translated residues. V3J clonotypes were defined as sequences sharing an identical inferred V gene, J gene, and CDR3 amino acid sequence. The percentage overlap between two repertoires was calculated by dividing the number of shared unique clonotypes by the size of the smaller repertoire. Three approaches were used to assess repertoire richness: RTK rarefaction, the Chao1 estimator, and Recon v2.1 estimates of unobserved clonotypes. OLGA was used to compute generation probabilities for all TCRbeta clonotypes that the gDNA method yielded from a few donors. TCRdb retrieved this table from immuneACCESS and kept in-frame rearrangements only. Not all clones are present; in checked studies, unresolved V genes account for under half, and no reason is known for the remainder. Clonal size and the V and J genes are those of that table, whereas D and trimming came from the DNA. In all, the sample holds around 2.1 million clones, and under 95% of those were seen once. The ten largest clones capture over 1.5% of the sample.

The origin of this receptor is a man younger than 35 in good health. Some clones in this sample may be carry-over from other donors' samples. The sequence joins TRBV9 to TRBJ2-7; TRBD1 fits 7 bases in the junction. Sequenced material: naive CD8+ T cells from PBMCs. Explained via the paper, the cell subset or site label denotes: CD45RA+CCR7+. Here the CDR3 is given as CASSPRDSYEQYF. The nucleotide sequence reads TGTGCCAGCAGCCCCCGGGACAGCTACGAGCAGTACTTC.